The TCR beta chain described here comes from a study of control samples from healthy donors and cancer patients. The V gene lost 3 bases and the J gene lost 7 bases, with 15 bases spanning the gap. Germline CDR1 and CDR2: KGHDR and SFDVKD. The CDR3 extends over 15 amino acids. The table came from immunoSEQ multiplex PCR; TCRdb's copy has only in-frame clones and leaves some out. This table holds 150,000 to 200,000 clones, approximately 90% found once. Sequences were obtained from blood. V gene TRBV24-1 combines with J gene TRBJ1-5; the D is unclear. This clonotype originated in a woman in her twenties or thirties in good health. This CDR3 is CATSDPGLEGQPQHF. Written as DNA, the CDR3 is TGTGCCACCAGTGATCCGGGTCTTGAGGGCCAGCCCCAGCATTTT.